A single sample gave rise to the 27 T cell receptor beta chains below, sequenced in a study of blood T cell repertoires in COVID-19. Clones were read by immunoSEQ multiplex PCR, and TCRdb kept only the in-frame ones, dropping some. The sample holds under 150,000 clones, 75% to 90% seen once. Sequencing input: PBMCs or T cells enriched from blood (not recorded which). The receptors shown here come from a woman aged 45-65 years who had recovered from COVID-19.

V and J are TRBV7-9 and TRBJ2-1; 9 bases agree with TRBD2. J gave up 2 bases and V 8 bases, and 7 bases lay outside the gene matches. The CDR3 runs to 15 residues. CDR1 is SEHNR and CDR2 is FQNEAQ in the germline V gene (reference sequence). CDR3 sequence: CASETTSGAYNEQFF. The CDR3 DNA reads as TGTGCCAGCGAGACGACTAGCGGAGCCTACAATGAGCAGTTCTTC.

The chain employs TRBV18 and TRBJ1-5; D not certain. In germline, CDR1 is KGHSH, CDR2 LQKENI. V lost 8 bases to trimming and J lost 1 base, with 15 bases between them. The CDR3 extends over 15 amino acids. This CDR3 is CASRSSSESNQPQHF. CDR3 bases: TGTGCCAGCCGGAGCTCGTCGGAGAGCAATCAGCCCCAGCATTTT.

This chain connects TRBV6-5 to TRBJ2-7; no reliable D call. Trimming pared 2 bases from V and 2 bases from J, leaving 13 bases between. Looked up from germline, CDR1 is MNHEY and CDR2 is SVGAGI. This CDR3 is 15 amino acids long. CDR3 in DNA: TGTGCCAGCAGTTACGGGCACGGTACGGCCTACGAGCAGTACTTC. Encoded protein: CASSYGHGTAYEQYF.

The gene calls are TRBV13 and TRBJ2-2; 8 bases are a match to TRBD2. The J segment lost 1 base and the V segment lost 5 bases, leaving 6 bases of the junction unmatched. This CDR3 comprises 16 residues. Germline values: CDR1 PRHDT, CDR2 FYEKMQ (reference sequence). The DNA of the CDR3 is TGTGCCAGCAGCCCCCTACGGGGGGGGAACACCGGGGAGCTGTTTTTT. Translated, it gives CASSPLRGGNTGELFF.

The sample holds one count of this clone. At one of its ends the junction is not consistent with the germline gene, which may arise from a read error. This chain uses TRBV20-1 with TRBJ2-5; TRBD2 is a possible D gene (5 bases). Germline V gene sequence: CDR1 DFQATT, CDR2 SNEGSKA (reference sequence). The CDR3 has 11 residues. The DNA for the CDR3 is TGCAGTGCTAGAGTACTAGGCCCCCCGGACTTC. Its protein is CSARVLGPPDF.

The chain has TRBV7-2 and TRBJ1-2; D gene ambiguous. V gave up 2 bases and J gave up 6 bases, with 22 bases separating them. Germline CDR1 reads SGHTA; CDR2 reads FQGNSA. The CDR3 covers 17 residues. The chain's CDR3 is CASSLTVSPSNRNGYTF. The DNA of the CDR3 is TGTGCCAGCAGCTTAACTGTAAGTCCTTCCAACAGAAATGGCTACACCTTC.

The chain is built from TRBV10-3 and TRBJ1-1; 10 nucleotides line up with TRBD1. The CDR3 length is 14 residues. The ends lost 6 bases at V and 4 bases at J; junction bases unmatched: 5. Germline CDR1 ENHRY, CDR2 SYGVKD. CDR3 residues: CAIRGTGDFTEAFF. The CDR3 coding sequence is TGTGCCATCAGGGGGACAGGGGACTTCACTGAAGCTTTCTTT.

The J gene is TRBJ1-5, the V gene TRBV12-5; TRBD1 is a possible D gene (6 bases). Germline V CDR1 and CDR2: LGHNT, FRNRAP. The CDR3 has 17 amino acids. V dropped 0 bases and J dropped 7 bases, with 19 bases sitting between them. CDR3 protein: CASGLVPQTGLRQPQHF. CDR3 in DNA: TGTGCTAGTGGTTTGGTACCGCAAACAGGGTTGAGACAGCCCCAGCATTTT.

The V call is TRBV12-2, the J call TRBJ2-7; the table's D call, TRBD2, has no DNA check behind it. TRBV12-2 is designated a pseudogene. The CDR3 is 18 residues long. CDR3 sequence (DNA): TGTGCAAGTCGCTTAGCGATGAAGGCGGGGCTGGGGTCGTACGAGCAGTACTTC. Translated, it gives CASRLAMKAGLGSYEQYF.

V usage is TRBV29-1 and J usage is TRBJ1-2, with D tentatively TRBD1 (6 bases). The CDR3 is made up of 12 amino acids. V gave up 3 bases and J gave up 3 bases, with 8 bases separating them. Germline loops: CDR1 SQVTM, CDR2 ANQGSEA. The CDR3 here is CSVDRGDYGYTF. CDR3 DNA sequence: TGCAGCGTTGACAGGGGTGACTATGGCTACACCTTC.

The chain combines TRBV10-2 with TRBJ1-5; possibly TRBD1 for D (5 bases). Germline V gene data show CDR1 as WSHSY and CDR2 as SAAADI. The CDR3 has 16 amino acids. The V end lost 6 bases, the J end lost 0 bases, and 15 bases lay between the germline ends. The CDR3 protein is CASSTVSGDSNQPQHF. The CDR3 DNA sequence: TGCGCCAGCAGCACAGTTTCGGGGGATAGCAATCAGCCCCAGCATTTT.

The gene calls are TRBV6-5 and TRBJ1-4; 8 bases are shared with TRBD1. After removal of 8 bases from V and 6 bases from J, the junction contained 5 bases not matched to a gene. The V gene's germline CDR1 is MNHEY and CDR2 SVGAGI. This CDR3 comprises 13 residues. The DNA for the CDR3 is TGTGCCAGCCGACAGGGGAACGATGAAAAACTGTTTTTT. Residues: CASRQGNDEKLFF.

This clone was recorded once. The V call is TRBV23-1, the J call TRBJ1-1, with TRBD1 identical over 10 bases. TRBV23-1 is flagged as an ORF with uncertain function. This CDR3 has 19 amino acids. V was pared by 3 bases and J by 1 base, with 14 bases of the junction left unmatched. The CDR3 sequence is CASSHTWGTGVKGNTEAFF. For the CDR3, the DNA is TGCGCCAGCAGTCACACCTGGGGGACAGGGGTCAAGGGGAACACTGAAGCTTTCTTT.

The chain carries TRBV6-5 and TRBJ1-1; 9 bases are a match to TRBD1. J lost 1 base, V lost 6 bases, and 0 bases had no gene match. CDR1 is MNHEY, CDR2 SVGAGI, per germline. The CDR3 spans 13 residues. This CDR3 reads CASRTGGNTEAFF. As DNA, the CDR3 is TGTGCCAGCAGGACAGGGGGGAACACTGAAGCTTTCTTT.

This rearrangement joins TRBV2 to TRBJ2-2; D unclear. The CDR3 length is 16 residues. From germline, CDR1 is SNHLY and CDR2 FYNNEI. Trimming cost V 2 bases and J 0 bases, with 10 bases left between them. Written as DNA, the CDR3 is TGTGCCAGCAGTGAATCTGGGCCGGCGAACACCGGGGAGCTGTTTTTT. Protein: CASSESGPANTGELFF.

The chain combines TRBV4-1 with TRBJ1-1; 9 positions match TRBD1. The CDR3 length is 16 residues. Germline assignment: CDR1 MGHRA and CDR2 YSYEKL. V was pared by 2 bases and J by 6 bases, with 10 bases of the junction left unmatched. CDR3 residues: CASSQSTGTGFSEAFF. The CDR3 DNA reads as TGCGCCAGCAGCCAATCAACCGGGACAGGGTTTTCTGAAGCTTTCTTT.

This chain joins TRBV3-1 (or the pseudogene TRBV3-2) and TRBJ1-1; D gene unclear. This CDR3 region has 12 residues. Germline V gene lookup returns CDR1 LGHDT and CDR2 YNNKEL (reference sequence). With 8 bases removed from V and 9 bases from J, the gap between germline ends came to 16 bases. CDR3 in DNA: TGTGCCAGCCAAGCCCCCGGGGATAAAGCTTTCTTT. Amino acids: CASQAPGDKAFF.

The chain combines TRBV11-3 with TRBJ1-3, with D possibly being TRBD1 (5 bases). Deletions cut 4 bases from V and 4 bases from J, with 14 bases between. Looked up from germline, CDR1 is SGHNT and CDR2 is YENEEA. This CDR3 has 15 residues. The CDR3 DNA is TGTGCCAGCAGCTCACCCTGGGGCAGGGGAAACACCATATATTTT. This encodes CASSSPWGRGNTIYF.

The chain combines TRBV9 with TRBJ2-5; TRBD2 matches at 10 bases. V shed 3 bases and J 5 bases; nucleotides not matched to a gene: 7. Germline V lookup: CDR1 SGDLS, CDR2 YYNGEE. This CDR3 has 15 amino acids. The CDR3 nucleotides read TGTGCCAGCAGCGGACCACTAGCGGGGAGGGAGACCCAGTACTTC. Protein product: CASSGPLAGRETQYF.

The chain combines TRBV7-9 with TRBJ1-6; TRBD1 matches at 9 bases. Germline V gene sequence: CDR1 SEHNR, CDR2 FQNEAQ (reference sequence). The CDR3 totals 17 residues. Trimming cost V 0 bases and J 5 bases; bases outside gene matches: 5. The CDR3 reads CASSLALRQGDNSPLHF. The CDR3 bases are TGTGCCAGCAGCTTAGCGCTGCGACAGGGGGATAATTCACCCCTCCACTTT.

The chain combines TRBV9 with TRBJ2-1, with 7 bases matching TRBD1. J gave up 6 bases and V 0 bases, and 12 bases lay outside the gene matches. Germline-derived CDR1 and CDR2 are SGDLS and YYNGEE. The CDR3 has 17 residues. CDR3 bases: TGTGCCAGCAGCGTAGCCGGTAGACAGGGAACCCTCAATGAGCAGTTCTTC. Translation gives CASSVAGRQGTLNEQFF.

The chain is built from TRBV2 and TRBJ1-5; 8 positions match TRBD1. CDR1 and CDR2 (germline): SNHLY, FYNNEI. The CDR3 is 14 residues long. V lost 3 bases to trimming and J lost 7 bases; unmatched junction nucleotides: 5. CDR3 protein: CASSEGTGGQPQHF. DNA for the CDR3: TGTGCCAGCAGTGAGGGGACAGGAGGACAGCCCCAGCATTTT.

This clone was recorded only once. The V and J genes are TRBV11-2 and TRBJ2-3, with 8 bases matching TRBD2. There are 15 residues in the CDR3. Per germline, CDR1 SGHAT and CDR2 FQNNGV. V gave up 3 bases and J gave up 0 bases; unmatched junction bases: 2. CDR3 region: CASSFGRGSTDTQYF. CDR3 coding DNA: TGTGCCAGCAGCTTCGGGAGGGGAAGCACAGATACGCAGTATTTT.

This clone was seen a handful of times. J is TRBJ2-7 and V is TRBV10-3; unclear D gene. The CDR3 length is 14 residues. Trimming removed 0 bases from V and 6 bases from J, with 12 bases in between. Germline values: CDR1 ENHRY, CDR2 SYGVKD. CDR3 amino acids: CAISESTGLSEQYF. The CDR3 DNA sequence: TGTGCCATCAGTGAGTCGACTGGCCTCAGCGAGCAGTACTTC.

Here the CDR3 reads CASTVDSYGYTF. CDR3 nucleotide sequence: TGTGCCAGCACCGTCGACAGTTATGGCTACACCTTC. The V and J genes are TRBV7-9 and TRBJ1-2, with TRBD1 as a possible D gene (5 bases). Trimming removed 7 bases at V and 5 bases at J, with 11 bases between. CDR3 length equals 12 residues. CDR1 is SEHNR and CDR2 is FQNEAQ in the germline V gene (reference sequence).

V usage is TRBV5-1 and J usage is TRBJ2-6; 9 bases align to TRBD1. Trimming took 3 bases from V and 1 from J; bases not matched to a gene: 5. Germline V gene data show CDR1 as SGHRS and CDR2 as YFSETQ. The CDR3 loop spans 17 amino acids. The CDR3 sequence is CASSWDRDWSGANVLTF. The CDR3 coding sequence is TGCGCCAGCAGCTGGGACAGGGATTGGTCTGGGGCCAACGTCCTGACTTTC. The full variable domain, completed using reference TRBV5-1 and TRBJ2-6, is KAGVTQTPRYLIKTRGQQVTLSCSPISGHRSVSWYQQTPGQGLQFLFEYFSETQRNKGNFPGRFSGRQFSNSRSEMNVSTLELGDSALYLCASSWDRDWSGANVLTFGAGSRLTVL.

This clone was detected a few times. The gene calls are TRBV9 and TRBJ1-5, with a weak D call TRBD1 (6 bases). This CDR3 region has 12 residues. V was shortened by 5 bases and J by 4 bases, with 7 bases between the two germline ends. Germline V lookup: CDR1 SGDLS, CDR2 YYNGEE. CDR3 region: CASSRGNQPQHF. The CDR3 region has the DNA TGTGCCAGCAGTAGGGGGAATCAGCCCCAGCATTTT.